The 15 T cell receptor beta chains in this list originate from one sample, sequenced in a study of CD8+ T cells in alopecia areata. Treatment denoted: oral pan-JAK inhibitor, 5-10 mg twice daily. Extraction of RNA preceded its reverse transcription into cDNA, which served as the sequencing template. The repertoire was sequenced with immunoSEQ multiplex PCR; TCRdb's copy has only in-frame clones and lacks some. The sample contains roughly 190,000 clones, about 65% of which appear only once. The sample was CD4+ T cells sorted from blood, taken around week 50, from a patient treated with tofacitinib. All receptors come from a human donor with alopecia areata.

This chain's CDR3 is CSVEDLRGSTDTQYF. DNA for the CDR3: TGCAGCGTTGAAGACCTCAGGGGGAGTACAGATACGCAGTATTTT. The chain employs TRBV29-1 and TRBJ2-3; 7 bases map to TRBD1. This CDR3 spans 15 amino acids. V shed 0 bases and J 3 bases; nucleotides not matched to a gene: 6. Germline assignment: CDR1 SQVTM and CDR2 ANQGSEA.

The rearrangement uses TRBV6-1 and TRBJ2-7, with D possibly called TRBD1 or TRBD2 (5 bases each). CDR3 length equals 11 residues. Trimming shortened V by 6 bases and J by 5 bases, and 8 bases separated the two germline ends. Germline V gene data show CDR1 as MNHNS and CDR2 as SASEGT. The CDR3, as DNA: TGTGCCAGCAGGGGGGTTAACGAGCAGTACTTC. Its protein product is CASRGVNEQYF.

The V call is TRBV4-3, the J call TRBJ1-2, with D possibly TRBD1 on 6 matching bases. This CDR3 has 14 amino acids. Germline V gene data show CDR1 as LGHNA and CDR2 as YSLEER. V was cut by 2 bases and J by 4 bases, with 11 bases left in between. In DNA form, the CDR3 reads TGCGCCAGCAGCCAACGCAGGGGAATCTATGGCTACACCTTC. Its translation is CASSQRRGIYGYTF.

The gene calls are TRBV30 and TRBJ1-4; D call uncertain. The germline gives CDR1 GTSNPN, CDR2 SVGIG (reference sequence). V was cut by 1 base and J by 6 bases, with 9 bases left in between. The CDR3 consists of 13 residues. For the CDR3, the DNA is TGTGCCTGGAGTGGCAGTAAGGATGAAAAACTGTTTTTT. Translated: CAWSGSKDEKLFF.

This clone has only a few counts. This sequence joins TRBV29-1 and TRBJ2-3; D gene ambiguous. Germline-derived CDR1 and CDR2 are SQVTM and ANQGSEA. Trimming stripped 1 base from V and 10 bases from J, with 9 bases between. This CDR3 region has 11 residues. In DNA, the CDR3 is TGCAGCGTTGAAGTCCAGGCTCCGCAGTATTTT. Its translation: CSVEVQAPQYF.

The chain couples TRBV29-1 to TRBJ2-3, with unresolved D. CDR1 and CDR2 (germline): SQVTM, ANQGSEA. Trimming took 4 bases from V and 2 from J, leaving 13 bases between them. The CDR3 sequence is 14 residues long. This CDR3 is CSVAKGTATDTQYF. In nucleotides, the CDR3 is TGCAGCGTTGCTAAGGGCACCGCCACAGATACGCAGTATTTT.

CDR3 sequence (DNA): TGTGCCAGCAGGTACCAAGATTACAGGGCCCTTGAAGCTTTCTTT. Protein: CASRYQDYRALEAFF. The rearrangement uses TRBV6-6 and TRBJ1-1; perhaps TRBD1 as D (6 bases). The V and J ends lost 6 bases and 7 bases respectively, with 21 bases between them. Looked up from germline, CDR1 is MNHNY and CDR2 is SVGAGI (reference sequence). The CDR3 covers 15 residues.

The V gene is TRBV5-6, the J gene TRBJ1-2; weak D call: TRBD1 (6 bases). The CDR3 spans 14 residues. Germline V gene sequence: CDR1 SGHDT, CDR2 YYEEEE. Trimming removed 0 bases from V and 7 bases from J, with 13 bases in between. The CDR3 sequence: CASSLGQAVGGYTF. Written as DNA, the CDR3 is TGTGCCAGCAGCTTGGGACAGGCCGTGGGTGGCTACACCTTC.

CDR3 DNA: TGTGCCAGCAGCCCCTCCGGACTTCCATACTACGAGCAGTACTTC. Protein product: CASSPSGLPYYEQYF. V gene TRBV7-2 combines with J gene TRBJ2-7, with a possible D match to TRBD2 (5 bases). Trimming removed 5 bases from V and 3 bases from J, with 17 bases in between. The CDR3 consists of 15 residues. Germline values: CDR1 SGHTA, CDR2 FQGNSA.

This clone appeared a few times. The chain combines TRBV14 with TRBJ1-4; a weak D match, TRBD1 (5 bases). Trimming stripped 4 bases from V and 8 bases from J, with 11 bases between. This CDR3 is 13 amino acids long. Germline lookup yields CDR1 SGHDN and CDR2 FVKESK. The DNA of the CDR3 is TGTGCCAGCAGCCCCAGGGTTAAGGAAAAACTGTTTTTT. This sequence encodes CASSPRVKEKLFF.

V gene TRBV30 combines with J gene TRBJ1-1; D is perhaps TRBD1 (5 bases). CDR3 length: 14 amino acids. V lost 0 bases to trimming and J lost 3 bases, with 11 bases between them. Germline CDR1 is GTSNPN and CDR2 is SVGIG (reference sequence). The chain's CDR3 is CAWSVSGGDTEAFF. CDR3 coding DNA: TGTGCCTGGAGTGTATCGGGGGGGGACACTGAAGCTTTCTTT.

The rearrangement links TRBV28 to TRBJ2-7; D is uncertain. This CDR3 contains 14 residues. V was clipped by 6 bases and J by 0 bases, with 12 bases between them. CDR1 MDHEN and CDR2 SYDVKM come from the germline V gene. The CDR3 loop is CASRRPTGSYEQYF. CDR3 in DNA: TGTGCCAGCAGGCGTCCTACGGGCTCCTACGAGCAGTACTTC.

The rearrangement links TRBV7-2 to TRBJ2-2; D may be TRBD1 (6 bases). CDR3 length equals 13 residues. Germline loops: CDR1 SGHTA, CDR2 FQGNSA. Trimming removed 5 bases at V and 7 bases at J, with 11 bases between. CDR3 bases: TGTGCCAGCAGCCCGCTAGGGGGCGGGGAGCTGTTTTTT. It encodes CASSPLGGGELFF.

In its sample, this clone was seen a few times. The chain is built from TRBV14 and TRBJ1-1; unclear D gene. Trimming took off 8 bases at V and 0 bases at J, with 10 bases between the two ends. CDR1 is SGHDN and CDR2 is FVKESK in the germline V gene. The CDR3 covers 13 residues. The CDR3 DNA reads as TGTGCCAGCGCCCTTAAAATGAACACTGAAGCTTTCTTT. Translated, it gives CASALKMNTEAFF. Full variable domain (rest looked up from reference TRBV14 and TRBJ1-1): EAGVTQFPSHSVIEKGQTVTLRCDPISGHDNLYWYRRVMGKEIKFLLHFVKESKQDESGMPNNRFLAERTGGTYSTLKVQPAELEDSGVYFCASALKMNTEAFFGQGTRLTVV.

On this clone: This CDR3 is also generated by other DNA sequences in the sample. This chain links TRBV30 with TRBJ1-1; D not resolved. Germline loops: CDR1 GTSNPN, CDR2 SVGIG (reference sequence). V was shortened by 0 bases and J by 2 bases, with 7 bases between the two germline ends. This CDR3 spans 13 amino acids. The CDR3 DNA reads as TGTGCCTGGAGTGTACTGGGCAACACTGAAGCTTTCTTT. Protein product: CAWSVLGNTEAFF. The whole variable domain, filled in from reference TRBV30 and TRBJ1-1, reads SQTIHQWPATLVQPVGSPLSLECTVEGTSNPNLYWYRQAAGRGLQLLFYSVGIGQISSEVPQNLSASRPQDRQFILSSKKLLLSDSGFYLCAWSVLGNTEAFFGQGTRLTVV.